The present T cell receptor beta chain was sequenced within a study of cytomegalovirus exposure and HLA in healthy donors. Study-wide results and caveats: HLA alleles showed associations with about 15,000 TCR beta sequences in a later analysis, at a 0.05 false discovery rate.

The PCR made use of 60 Vbeta and 13 Jbeta primers. Clones were sequenced by immunoSEQ multiplex PCR, and TCRdb holds only the in-frame ones, with some missing. The sample has around 82,000 clones, 60% to 85% seen once. The germline V and J ends were trimmed by 0 bases and 6 bases, with 4 bases remaining between them. Germline loops: CDR1 SGHRS, CDR2 YFSETQ. The CDR3 totals 12 residues. Donors had nominal health at sampling but likely had unrecorded immune exposures. Concerning this clone itself: Its antigen is undetermined.

This TCR came from a male donor in good health and CMV-seropositive. The sequencing input was PBMCs. The chain joins TRBV5-1 to TRBJ2-1; D is ambiguous. The DNA of the CDR3 is TGCGCCAGCAGCTTGGGAGGCAATGAGCAGTTCTTC. Translating gives CASSLGGNEQFF.